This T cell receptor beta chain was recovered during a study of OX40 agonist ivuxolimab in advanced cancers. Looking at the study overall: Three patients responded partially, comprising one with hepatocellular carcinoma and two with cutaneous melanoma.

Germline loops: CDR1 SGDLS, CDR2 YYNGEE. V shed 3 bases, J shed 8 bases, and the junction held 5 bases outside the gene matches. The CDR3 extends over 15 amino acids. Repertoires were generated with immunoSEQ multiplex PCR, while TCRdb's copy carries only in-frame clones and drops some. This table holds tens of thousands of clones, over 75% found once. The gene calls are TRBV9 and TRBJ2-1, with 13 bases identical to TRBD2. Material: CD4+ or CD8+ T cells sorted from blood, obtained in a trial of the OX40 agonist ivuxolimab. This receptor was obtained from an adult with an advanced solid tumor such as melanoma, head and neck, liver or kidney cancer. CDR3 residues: CASSDGTSGTYEQFF. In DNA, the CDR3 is TGTGCCAGCAGCGACGGGACTAGCGGGACCTATGAGCAGTTCTTC.